A selection of T cell receptor beta chains follows, all from one sample in a study of blood T cells in healthy people across ages. TCRdb itself ran the 5' RACE reads through MiXCR, one entry per CDR3 protein. The sample has over a million distinct CDR3 sequences; around 27% are singletons. This same sample was also part of a study on T cells of mothers and their children.

Material: blood. Source of these receptors: a girl aged 2 to 10 in good health. The CDR3 runs from the conserved cysteine through the conserved F or W. A D gene is named only where the DNA matches it firmly. Where a row states a size, it is once, few, many or the class of an expanded clone; other rows omit it.

size: -
D: -
J: TRBJ2-1
V: TRBV24-1
DNA: TGTGCCACCAGTGTACGGGACAACTACAATGAGCAGTTCTTC
CDR3: CATSVRDNYNEQFF

size: few
D: -
J: TRBJ1-4
V: TRBV9
DNA: TGTGCCAGCAGCGTTCAGGGCGGGGCAACTAATGAAAAACTGTTTTTT
CDR3: CASSVQGGATNEKLFF

size: -
D: -
J: TRBJ1-4
V: TRBV4-1
DNA: TGCGCCAGCAGCCAAGAAGGTGTGCGGCAGGGAGGGGAAAAACTGTTTTTT
CDR3: CASSQEGVRQGGEKLFF

size: few
D: -
J: TRBJ2-1
V: TRBV5-6
DNA: TGTGCCAGCAGCTTTTTCAAAACCTACAATGAGCAGTTCTTC
CDR3: CASSFFKTYNEQFF

size: few
D: -
J: TRBJ1-1
V: TRBV7-9
DNA: TGTGCCAGCAGCCTTCAAGCAGGTCCCACTGAAGCTTTCTTT
CDR3: CASSLQAGPTEAFF

size: -
D: TRBD1
J: TRBJ2-7
V: TRBV29-1
DNA: TGCAGCGTTGCCGGGACAGGGGGCTTCTACGAGCAGTACTTC
CDR3: CSVAGTGGFYEQYF

size: -
D: -
J: TRBJ2-1
V: TRBV6-1
DNA: TGTGCCAGCAGTGAGAGGGTTCTTACCTACAATGAGCAGTTCTTC
CDR3: CASSERVLTYNEQFF

size: few
D: -
J: TRBJ2-6
V: TRBV7-9
DNA: TGTGCCAGCAGCTTAAAGGATACCTCTGGGGCCAACGTCCTGACTTTC
CDR3: CASSLKDTSGANVLTF

size: -
D: -
J: TRBJ2-5
V: TRBV29-1
DNA: TGCAGCGAAAGGGCGCCGGGGGAGACCCAGTACTTC
CDR3: CSERAPGETQYF

size: -
D: -
J: TRBJ2-1
V: TRBV27
DNA: TGTGCCAGCAGTTTATATGCAGGGATTAGCAGGGGCGAGCAGTTCTTC
CDR3: CASSLYAGISRGEQFF

size: few
D: -
J: TRBJ2-5
V: TRBV29-1
DNA: TGCAGCGGGGACGGCCCTGGGACCCAGTACTTC
CDR3: CSGDGPGTQYF

size: -
D: TRBD1
J: TRBJ2-1
V: TRBV28
DNA: TGTGCCAGCAGTAGGGACAGCGCCATCAATGAGCAGTTCTTC
CDR3: CASSRDSAINEQFF

size: -
D: -
J: TRBJ1-5
V: TRBV6-5
DNA: TGTGCCAGCAGTTACGGAAGGGGCAATCAGCCCCAGCATTTT
CDR3: CASSYGRGNQPQHF

size: -
D: -
J: TRBJ2-5
V: TRBV20-1
DNA: TGCAGTGCTAGAGATTTCGGGGGCAACGGTGGAGAGACCCAGTACTTC
CDR3: CSARDFGGNGGETQYF

size: -
D: -
J: TRBJ2-3
V: TRBV20-1
DNA: TGCAGTGCTAGAGATGGTCGGGTAGGCACAGATACGCAGTATTTT
CDR3: CSARDGRVGTDTQYF

size: few
D: TRBD2
J: TRBJ2-1
V: TRBV9
DNA: TGTGCCAGCAGCCCCTTTGTTTCGGGGGGGAATGAGCAGTTCTTC
CDR3: CASSPFVSGGNEQFF

size: -
D: TRBD2
J: TRBJ2-1
V: TRBV3-1
DNA: TGTGCCAGCAGCCAAGACCTTAGCGGGAGGTGGTACAATGAGCAGTTCTTC
CDR3: CASSQDLSGRWYNEQFF

size: -
D: -
J: TRBJ2-7
V: TRBV6-5
DNA: TGTGCCAGCAGTTCGAGGTTGGGCGAGCAGTACTTC
CDR3: CASSSRLGEQYF

size: -
D: -
J: TRBJ2-3
V: TRBV12-3/TRBV12-4
DNA: TGTGCCAGCGGGGAGACAGCCTCCGGCACAGACACGCAGTATTTT
CDR3: CASGETASGTDTQYF

size: few
D: TRBD2
J: TRBJ2-7
V: TRBV2
DNA: TGTGCCAGCGGGTCGGGCGGGAGGTCCACCTACGAGCAGTACTTC
CDR3: CASGSGGRSTYEQYF